This TCR beta chain is drawn from a study of OX40 agonist ivuxolimab in advanced cancers. Broadly, across the study: Ivuxolimab was a fully human IgG2 agonistic monoclonal antibody targeting the costimulatory receptor OX40 (CD134). The paper describes the monotherapy dose-escalation part (N ≈ 49 patients) of the phase I trial of ivuxolimab. The dose-escalation cohort was roughly 80% male with a mean age of approximately 60 years, ranging from roughly 20 to 80. Intravenous ivuxolimab was administered to patients every 2 weeks at six dose levels: 0.01, 0.1, 0.3, 1.5, 3 and 10 mg/kg. Among the roughly 52 dose-escalation patients, around 19 had hepatocellular carcinoma, 15 or so melanoma, 9 renal cell carcinoma and 9 head and neck cancer. Partial responses occurred in three dose-escalation patients: two with cutaneous melanoma and one with hepatocellular carcinoma. Patients were allowed to have had prior anti-PD-1, anti-PD-L1 or anti-CTLA-4 therapy, and 40% of the dose-escalation patients had been treated with checkpoint inhibitors. The purpose of peripheral TCRbeta sequencing was to test whether ivuxolimab changed TCR sequence diversity and led to clonal T-cell expansion.

In the germline V gene, CDR1 corresponds to SGHRS and CDR2 to YFSETQ. Deletion took 3 bases off V and 5 bases off J, with a span of 10 bases between the germline ends. The CDR3 measures 13 amino acids from cysteine to phenylalanine. The read is trimmed to its CDR3 DNA, 39 bases read in frame from base 1. What the research found in general, with its limitations: Which antigens the clonally expanded peripheral T cells were specific for was not determined. At doses from 0.1 to 3.0 mg/kg, clonal expansion was seen in both CD4+ and CD8+ blood T cells between baseline and week 6. After ivuxolimab, CD8+ T cells had more expanded clones than CD4+ T cells on average. In partial responders in the 0.1-3.0 mg/kg groups, normalized peripheral clonal expansion was found to be among the lowest, especially among CD8+ T cells. Low levels of normalized T-cell clonal expansion were also seen in some patients who did not respond.

Genomic DNA was isolated from the sorted cells so that the TCRbeta CDR3 region could be sequenced. TCRbeta CDR3 regions were sequenced using the immunoSEQ Assay. Held by TCRdb, this immuneACCESS table contains in-frame sequences only and omits some clones. Under half of the omission traces to an unresolved V gene where checked; the cause of the rest is unknown. The sample profile shows just under 95,000 clones; around 90% of them were found once. 0.31% of the sample is held by the ten biggest clonotypes. Patients with autoimmune disease history or receiving systemic immunosuppression were excluded from the trial. In every dose cohort, peripheral blood was drawn for TCR sequencing at baseline, cycle 4 day 1, and cycle 7 day 1. The samples were taken from a phase I, first-in-human, multicenter, open-label dose-escalation trial of ivuxolimab. The trial enrolled adults with locally advanced or metastatic head and neck squamous cell, hepatocellular, melanoma or renal cell carcinoma. Before TCR sequencing, CD4+ T cells and CD8+ T cells from peripheral blood were sorted into separate populations.

This clone was seen once. What antigen it recognizes has not been identified. No base quality values were provided; no much bigger clone lies one nucleotide off. The sample in question was CD4+ or CD8+ T cells sorted from blood, obtained in a trial of the OX40 agonist ivuxolimab. This receptor was obtained from an adult with an advanced solid tumor such as melanoma, head and neck, liver or kidney cancer. The chain joins TRBV5-1 to TRBJ2-3; the D gene cannot be resolved reliably. CDR3 sequence: CASSSGPVDTQYF. Here is the DNA: TGCGCCAGCAGCTCGGGCCCCGTAGATACGCAGTATTTT.